Below, 5 T cell receptor beta chains from the same sample are listed, as sequenced in a study of T-cell memory formation after mild COVID-19 (dated by TCRdb to the early 2020s). Receptors were amplified or captured by 5' RACE. Instrument used: Illumina NovaSeq 6000. The public reads were reprocessed in TCRdb via fastp at Q25 and MiXCR, keeping in-frame beta chains. Rows with one shared CDR3 protein collapse into an entry with the most common genes and DNA. The sample table contains hundreds of thousands of distinct CDR3 sequences; only one count was recorded for approximately 15% of them. The ten largest account for around 20% of the sample. Material for sequencing was PBMCs or a T cell subset sorted from them (not recorded which). All receptors come from a man between 18 and 29 years old who had mild COVID-19 (a few samples of this study predate the infection). The sample titles of this study are shuffled in the database, so cell type and time point are left out; the donor was told from shared clones.

This chain uses TRBV7-9 with TRBJ2-2; D call uncertain. The CDR3 length is 16 residues. V shed 5 bases and J shed 1 base, with 14 bases lying between them. Germline V lookup: CDR1 SEHNR, CDR2 FQNEAQ (reference sequence). Here the CDR3 DNA reads TGTGCCAGCAGCACGCTAGTGCGACGGAACACCGGGGAGCTGTTTTTT. Protein: CASSTLVRRNTGELFF.

This clonotype was seen a few times. The chain is built from TRBV12-3 or TRBV12-4 and TRBJ1-1, with 8 positions matching TRBD1. The CDR3 consists of 13 residues. V was clipped by 6 bases and J by 5 bases; unmatched bases: 5. The CDR3 DNA reads as TGTGCCAGCAGCGACAGGGGATGGACTGAAGCTTTCTTT. This sequence encodes CASSDRGWTEAFF.

This clonotype has just a few counts. This chain links TRBV7-6 with TRBJ2-7; either TRBD1 or TRBD2 may supply D (5 bases each). In germline, CDR1 is SGHVS, CDR2 FNYEAQ. This CDR3 spans 14 amino acids. Trimming pared 1 base from V and 6 bases from J, leaving 13 bases between. CDR3 residues: CASSLEQASGEQYF. DNA for the CDR3: TGTGCCAGCAGCTTAGAACAGGCGAGCGGCGAGCAGTACTTC.

The gene calls are TRBV20-1 and TRBJ1-5; the D is unclear. The CDR3 runs to 12 residues. Germline V lookup: CDR1 DFQATT, CDR2 SNEGSKA (reference sequence). The V and J ends lost 6 bases and 7 bases respectively, with 13 bases between them. As DNA, the CDR3 is TGCAGTGCCATAAGGGTAGGCCAGCCCCAGCATTTT. This sequence encodes CSAIRVGQPQHF.

The chain carries TRBV7-8 and TRBJ2-7; D remains unclear. In germline, CDR1 is SGHVS, CDR2 FQNEAQ. The CDR3 totals 9 residues. Trimming took off 5 bases at V and 11 bases at J, with 7 bases between the two ends. The DNA for the CDR3 is TGTGCCAGCAGCCGTCGCGAGTACGTC. Translation gives CASSRREYV.